The clone carrying this T cell receptor (beta chain) was recorded many times. Its antigen is currently unknown. The sample belongs to a study of T cells after yellow fever vaccination. The wider study: Preparing low-cell-number fractions relied on SMART-Seq v4 Ultra Low Input. Study observations and caveats: The study noted that FACS-sorted repertoires could contain abundant clonotypes contaminating from the bulk population. CD4 and CD8 compartments shared a small share of clonotypes, likely from convergent recombination.

Conversion of TCR transcripts into cDNA relied on 5'RACE template switching, which added a universal primer site and UMIs. MiXCR, applied by TCRdb to the 5' RACE reads, yields one record per CDR3 protein. The sample contains a few hundred thousand distinct CDR3 sequences, approximately 3.8% of which appear only once. The CDR3 runs 14 residues. V shed 4 bases and J 4 bases; nucleotides not matched to a gene: 8. Looked up from germline, CDR1 is SGHKS and CDR2 is YYEKEE (reference sequence). This chain links TRBV5-5 with TRBJ2-7; TRBD1 matches at 7 bases. The source material was PBMCs, sampled 15 days after the yellow fever booster vaccination. This receptor was identified in a man aged 18 to 35 who received the YFV17D yellow fever vaccine. This CDR3 is CASSPWTGEYEQYF. CDR3 DNA sequence: TGTGCCAGCAGCCCCTGGACAGGAGAATACGAGCAGTACTTC.